These 29 T cell receptor beta chains came from one sample sequenced in a study of cytomegalovirus exposure and HLA in healthy donors. PCR amplification relied on 60 Vbeta primers (plus 13 Jbeta primers). Measured with immunoSEQ multiplex PCR; TCRdb has only the in-frame clones, and not every one. This sample has around 150,000 clones; about four fifths occur once, and the top ten carry approximately 3.7%. Sequenced input: PBMCs. Source of these receptors: a human donor in good health.

This chain links TRBV7-3 with TRBJ2-3; D is perhaps TRBD1 (5 bases). Trimming left V 5 bases short and J 1 base short, with 10 bases between. The CDR3 is 14 amino acids. Germline assignment: CDR1 SGHTA and CDR2 FQGTGA. Here the CDR3 reads CASSQGGGTDTQYF. As DNA, the CDR3 is TGTGCCAGCAGCCAGGGTGGTGGCACAGATACGCAGTATTTT.

The genes are TRBV7-8 and TRBJ2-1, with 8 bases matching TRBD2. CDR3 length equals 15 residues. CDR1 and CDR2 (germline): SGHVS, FQNEAQ. V dropped 7 bases and J dropped 9; count of bases not matched to a gene: 14. CDR3 DNA: TGTGCCAGCACCCTGGCCAGCGGGAGTATCAGTGAGCAGTTCTTC. Protein: CASTLASGSISEQFF.

The rearrangement joins TRBV7-8 to TRBJ1-5, with 10 bases fitting TRBD1. The CDR3 extends over 16 amino acids. V lost 4 bases and J lost 2; bases outside the gene matches: 5. In germline, CDR1 is SGHVS, CDR2 FQNEAQ. The CDR3: CASSSRQGAGNQPQHF. As DNA, the CDR3 is TGTGCCAGCAGCTCCCGACAGGGGGCCGGCAATCAGCCCCAGCATTTT.

The V gene is TRBV18, the J gene TRBJ1-5, with D maybe TRBD1 (6 bases). The CDR3 runs to 16 residues. The germline V and J ends were trimmed by 4 bases and 4 bases, with 17 bases remaining between them. Germline CDR1 is KGHSH and CDR2 is LQKENI. CDR3 in amino acids: CASSHSPGQLNQPQHF. The CDR3 DNA is TGTGCCAGCTCACACTCGCCGGGACAACTGAATCAGCCCCAGCATTTT.

CDR3: CASSLEWGGVEQYF. The CDR3 DNA reads TGTGCCAGCAGCTTGGAGTGGGGGGGGGTCGAGCAGTACTTC. V and J are TRBV5-4 and TRBJ2-7, with TRBD2 identical over 7 bases. CDR3 length: 14 residues. Germline CDR1 SGHNT, CDR2 YYREEE (reference sequence). The J segment lost 6 bases and the V segment lost 0 bases, leaving 6 bases of the junction unmatched.

V usage is TRBV19 and J usage is TRBJ1-2; the D is unclear. Germline V gives CDR1 LNHDA, CDR2 SQIVND (reference sequence). The V and J ends lost 7 bases and 2 bases respectively, with 20 bases between them. The CDR3 has 16 amino acids. The CDR3 nucleotides read TGTGCCAGTACGCCAGGAGGCTCCTTCGGAAACTATGGCTACACCTTC. Translating gives CASTPGGSFGNYGYTF. Using reference TRBV19 and TRBJ1-2 for the parts outside the CDR3, the full variable domain is DGGITQSPKYLFRKEGQNVTLSCEQNLNHDAMYWYRQDPGQGLRLIYYSQIVNDFQKGDIAEGYSVSREKKESFPLTVTSAQKNPTAFYLCASTPGGSFGNYGYTFGSGTRLTVV.

V is TRBV19 and J is TRBJ2-1, with 7 bases aligning to TRBD2. The CDR3 spans 15 residues. The junction had 14 bases not matched to a gene; V was cut back by 5 bases and J by 10 bases. CDR1 and CDR2 from the germline V gene are LNHDA and SQIVND (reference sequence). The CDR3 bases are TGTGCCAGTAGTGCCGCCCTTGGCGGGAGAGACGAGCAGTTCTTC. Protein: CASSAALGGRDEQFF.

This clone has only one observation. The J gene is TRBJ2-1, the V gene TRBV28; 11 bases map to TRBD2. The germline V gene encodes CDR1 MDHEN and CDR2 SYDVKM. Unmatched junction bases numbered 10, after V lost 6 bases and J lost 9 bases. The CDR3 loop spans 15 amino acids. CDR3 loop: CASSLRLAGKVEQFF. CDR3 nucleotides: TGTGCCAGCAGCCTGAGACTAGCGGGAAAAGTTGAGCAGTTCTTC.

The chain combines TRBV4-1 with TRBJ2-4; 8 bases are a match to TRBD1. The germline V gene encodes CDR1 MGHRA and CDR2 YSYEKL. Trimming cost V 5 bases and J 13 bases; bases outside gene matches: 7. The CDR3 loop spans 12 amino acids. Here the CDR3 reads CASSSTGAGQYF. CDR3 nucleotides: TGCGCCAGCAGCTCGACAGGGGCCGGGCAGTACTTC.

The chain couples TRBV4-1 to TRBJ1-1; TRBD1 is a possible D gene (5 bases). The germline CDR1 and CDR2 sequences are MGHRA and YSYEKL. The CDR3 runs to 14 residues. Trimming left V 1 base short and J 6 bases short, with 12 bases between. CDR3 sequence reads: CASSQGTLGPEAFF. In DNA, the CDR3 is TGCGCCAGCAGCCAAGGCACCCTGGGGCCTGAAGCTTTCTTT.

The CDR3 nucleotides read TGTGCCAGCAGCGTGTATCAGGGGATAAACCAAGAGACCCAGTACTTC. This translates into CASSVYQGINQETQYF. This chain links TRBV9 with TRBJ2-5; possible D gene TRBD1, 6 bases. CDR3 length: 16 amino acids. The germline CDR1 and CDR2 sequences are SGDLS and YYNGEE. V shed 2 bases and J shed 0 bases, with 14 bases lying between them.

The chain links TRBV5-6 to TRBJ2-7, with 9 positions matching TRBD1. The germline V gene has CDR1 SGHDT and CDR2 YYEEEE. Trimming at V came to 6 bases and at J to 4 bases, leaving 11 bases not matched to a gene. The CDR3 length is 15 residues. In nucleotides, the CDR3 is TGTGCCAGCACCCTGGGGGGGACAGGGAAATACGAGCAGTACTTC. Translating it yields CASTLGGTGKYEQYF.

This clone has a handful of counts. This sequence joins TRBV2 and TRBJ1-2, with a tentative D call TRBD1 (5 bases). The CDR3 covers 17 residues. Deletions cut 0 bases from V and 6 bases from J, with 20 bases between. The germline V gene encodes CDR1 SNHLY and CDR2 FYNNEI. The CDR3 sequence is CASSEAGERGLANGYTF. For the CDR3, the DNA is TGTGCCAGCAGTGAAGCGGGGGAGCGGGGGTTAGCTAATGGCTACACCTTC.

This chain connects TRBV6-5 to TRBJ2-5, with D possibly TRBD2 on 5 matching bases. CDR1 is MNHEY, CDR2 SVGAGI, per germline. The CDR3 loop spans 13 amino acids. V was clipped by 6 bases and J by 3 bases, with 11 bases between them. The CDR3 reads CASSQDWKETQYF. The CDR3, as DNA: TGTGCCAGCAGCCAGGACTGGAAAGAGACCCAGTACTTC.

The rearrangement joins TRBV30 to TRBJ1-6, with 7 bases lining up with TRBD1. Germline CDR1 is GTSNPN and CDR2 is SVGIG (reference sequence). The V gene end was trimmed by 4 bases and the J gene end by 0 bases; junction bases not matched to a gene: 9. The CDR3 covers 17 residues. The CDR3 region is CAWTPDRASSYNSPLHF. The CDR3 region has the DNA TGTGCCTGGACACCCGACAGGGCGAGCTCCTATAATTCACCCCTCCACTTT.

The chain links TRBV6-1 to TRBJ2-2; TRBD2 matches at 7 bases. The J segment lost 3 bases and the V segment lost 5 bases, leaving 6 bases of the junction unmatched. This CDR3 region has 15 residues. Germline V gene lookup returns CDR1 MNHNS and CDR2 SASEGT. The CDR3 nucleotides read TGTGCCAGCAGTCGAGGGAGGGGCGACACCGGGGAGCTGTTTTTT. This sequence encodes CASSRGRGDTGELFF.

The chain uses TRBV4-1 and TRBJ2-2; 10 bases agree with TRBD1. CDR1 and CDR2 from the germline V gene are MGHRA and YSYEKL. The ends lost 1 base at V and 6 bases at J; junction bases unmatched: 11. The CDR3 extends over 18 amino acids. The CDR3 DNA is TGCGCCAGCAGCCAAGGACCGTCCGGGGACAGGGGCTCCGGGGAGCTGTTTTTT. Its translation is CASSQGPSGDRGSGELFF.

This clone occurred a few times. The chain links TRBV19 to TRBJ1-5; no clear D. Trimming removed 3 bases from V and 1 base from J, with 13 bases in between. Germline V gives CDR1 LNHDA, CDR2 SQIVND (reference sequence). The CDR3 covers 16 residues. The CDR3 loop is CASSMLGVGSNQPQHF. CDR3 DNA: TGTGCCAGTAGTATGCTGGGAGTAGGGAGCAATCAGCCCCAGCATTTT.

The chain joins TRBV28 to TRBJ2-3; possibly TRBD1 for D (5 bases). V gave up 6 bases and J gave up 6 bases, with 10 bases separating them. The CDR3 length is 12 residues. The germline V gene has CDR1 MDHEN and CDR2 SYDVKM. The chain's CDR3 is CASSLGADTQYF. For the CDR3, the DNA is TGTGCCAGCAGCTTAGGGGCGGATACGCAGTATTTT. The full variable domain, rest sourced from reference TRBV28 and TRBJ2-3, is DVKVTQSSRYLVKRTGEKVFLECVQDMDHENMFWYRQDPGLGLRLIYFSYDVKMKEKGDIPEGYSVSREKKERFSLILESASTNQTSMYLCASSLGADTQYFGPGTRLTVL.

The chain has TRBV28 and TRBJ2-1, with TRBD2 identical over 9 bases. This CDR3 region has 14 residues. Trimming removed 6 bases from V and 3 bases from J; junction bases left unmatched: 3. Germline loops: CDR1 MDHEN, CDR2 SYDVKM. CDR3 bases: TGTGCCAGCAGAGTAGCGGGAGTCTACAATGAGCAGTTCTTC. This encodes CASRVAGVYNEQFF.

Only a few counts were recorded for this clone. The CDR3 DNA reads TGTGCCAGCAGCTTCCTACTGCCCCGGTCACCCCTCCACTTT. Encoded protein: CASSFLLPRSPLHF. The V gene is TRBV7-9, the J gene TRBJ1-6, with D hard to call. This CDR3 is built from 14 residues. V shed 3 bases and J shed 10 bases, with 13 bases lying between them. The V gene's germline CDR1 is SEHNR and CDR2 FQNEAQ (reference sequence).

The chain recombines TRBV7-9 with TRBJ2-7; D is unresolved. Trimming removed 2 bases at V and 1 base at J, with 6 bases between. The CDR3 covers 13 residues. Per the germline V gene, CDR1 is SEHNR and CDR2 is FQNEAQ (reference sequence). The CDR3 nucleotides read TGTGCCAGCAGCTTATCGACTTCCTACGAGCAGTACTTC. Protein: CASSLSTSYEQYF.

The chain combines TRBV5-8 with TRBJ2-7; maybe TRBD2 (6 bases). Germline V gene lookup returns CDR1 SGHTS and CDR2 YDEGEE. The CDR3 is made up of 15 amino acids. Trimming took off 2 bases at V and 5 bases at J, with 17 bases between the two ends. The chain's CDR3 is CASSLPRDGGHEQYF. The CDR3 bases are TGTGCCAGCAGCTTACCCCGGGACGGGGGACACGAGCAGTACTTC.

The chain joins TRBV15 to TRBJ2-1, with a weak D call TRBD1 (5 bases). The germline gives CDR1 LNHNV, CDR2 YYDKDF (reference sequence). The length of the CDR3 is 15 residues. V was trimmed by 5 bases and J by 5 bases, leaving 16 bases between them. The CDR3 protein is CATSLRTNLNNEQFF. In DNA form, the CDR3 reads TGTGCCACCAGCCTCCGGACAAATTTAAACAATGAGCAGTTCTTC.

V and J are TRBV6-1 and TRBJ2-7; the D gene is possibly TRBD2 (6 bases). CDR1 and CDR2 from the germline V gene are MNHNS and SASEGT. V gave up 0 bases and J gave up 4 bases, with 16 bases separating them. This CDR3 is 16 amino acids long. CDR3: CASSEAVGVAGYEQYF. CDR3 bases: TGTGCCAGCAGTGAAGCAGTCGGGGTCGCGGGGTACGAGCAGTACTTC.

The rearrangement uses TRBV7-9 and TRBJ2-3; 11 bases align to TRBD2. The V gene's germline CDR1 is SEHNR and CDR2 FQNEAQ (reference sequence). J lost 2 bases, V lost 1 base, and 8 bases had no gene match. The CDR3 has 18 residues. CDR3 residues: CASSLGRLAGKFTDTQYF. For the CDR3, the DNA is TGTGCCAGCAGCTTAGGTCGACTAGCGGGGAAGTTCACAGATACGCAGTATTTT.

The rearrangement uses TRBV6-5 and TRBJ2-3; 9 bases are shared with TRBD2. Germline-derived CDR1 and CDR2 are MNHEY and SVGAGI. J gave up 1 base and V 0 bases, and 2 bases lay outside the gene matches. CDR3 length: 16 residues. As DNA, the CDR3 is TGTGCCAGCAGTTACTCGGCTAGCGGGGGCACAGATACGCAGTATTTT. This translates into CASSYSASGGTDTQYF.

This clone came up once. The chain uses TRBV27 and TRBJ2-7; weak D call: TRBD2 (6 bases). This CDR3 has 13 amino acids. The germline gives CDR1 MNHEY, CDR2 SMNVEV (reference sequence). V was clipped by 4 bases and J by 1 base, with 8 bases between them. CDR3 in amino acids: CASSWGTSYEQYF. Written as DNA, the CDR3 is TGTGCCAGCAGTTGGGGGACTTCCTACGAGCAGTACTTC.

The chain links TRBV2 to TRBJ1-4; TRBD1 is a possible D gene (5 bases). CDR1 SNHLY and CDR2 FYNNEI come from the germline V gene. This CDR3 has 15 amino acids. Trimming removed 1 base from V and 0 bases from J, with 6 bases in between. CDR3: CASSEVRATNEKLFF. In DNA, the CDR3 is TGTGCCAGCAGTGAAGTCAGGGCAACTAATGAAAAACTGTTTTTT.